This is a list of T cell receptor beta chains from one sample in a study of T cell repertoires in cytomegalovirus infection. TCRdb used MiXCR to reprocess the reads, holding one entry per CDR3 protein. This table holds some 390,000 distinct CDR3 sequences, roughly 20% found once. The sequencing input was PBMCs. Source of these receptors: a human donor in good health (CMV status not recorded). Some clones in this sample may be carry-over from other donors' samples. Both conserved end residues are part of each CDR3. Each record gives: CDR3 protein, clone size, V gene. A clone size is listed for some rows: how often the clone was seen (once, few, many), or a class if it is expanded.

CDR3aa: CASSLGREGSGGAFF; abundance: NA; v_gene: TRBV5-4
CDR3aa: CASSLVGTSSADTQYF; abundance: many; v_gene: TRBV7-2
CDR3aa: CASSSQGLAPSYEQYF; abundance: many; v_gene: TRBV7-9
CDR3aa: CASSSGAGGETQYF; abundance: NA; v_gene: TRBV7-9
CDR3aa: CASSLGLEAEQFF; abundance: few; v_gene: TRBV7-2
CDR3aa: CASTRGRVRTDTQYF; abundance: NA; v_gene: TRBV28
CDR3aa: CASSLAATSGFQYF; abundance: many; v_gene: TRBV7-2
CDR3aa: CASSLDRRGGYTF; abundance: few; v_gene: TRBV5-8
CDR3aa: CASSAPRLSDTQYF; abundance: NA; v_gene: TRBV12-3/TRBV12-4
CDR3aa: CASSLRSLDAGGTYNEQFF; abundance: few; v_gene: TRBV11-2
CDR3aa: CASSFSPGTGNYGYTF; abundance: few; v_gene: TRBV7-9
CDR3aa: CASRPTANTDTQYF; abundance: few; v_gene: TRBV7-2
CDR3aa: CSAQLAGVRGEQYF; abundance: few; v_gene: TRBV20-1
CDR3aa: CASSYSSDTQYF; abundance: NA; v_gene: TRBV6-2/TRBV6-3
CDR3aa: CASSIGQSTDTQYF; abundance: few; v_gene: TRBV19
CDR3aa: CASSLGHTSNQPQHF; abundance: many; v_gene: TRBV7-2
CDR3aa: CASSLNQGEREQYF; abundance: many; v_gene: TRBV7-6
CDR3aa: CASGLVVDRPNVLTF; abundance: few; v_gene: TRBV12-5
CDR3aa: CAIEGTGDKHEQFF; abundance: NA; v_gene: TRBV10-3
CDR3aa: CASSQDGQLNQPQHF; abundance: few; v_gene: TRBV4-1
CDR3aa: CASRGILTLYGYTF; abundance: few; v_gene: TRBV7-2
CDR3aa: CASRKSGAPEAFF; abundance: few; v_gene: TRBV12-3/TRBV12-4
CDR3aa: CASSFIFGAFF; abundance: NA; v_gene: TRBV5-7
CDR3aa: CSARARGDTEAFF; abundance: few; v_gene: TRBV20-1
CDR3aa: CSARGRGSYYEQYF; abundance: NA; v_gene: TRBV20-1
CDR3aa: CASSLGAHTEKLFF; abundance: many; v_gene: TRBV7-8
CDR3aa: CASSYRDRTTGELFF; abundance: many; v_gene: TRBV6-5